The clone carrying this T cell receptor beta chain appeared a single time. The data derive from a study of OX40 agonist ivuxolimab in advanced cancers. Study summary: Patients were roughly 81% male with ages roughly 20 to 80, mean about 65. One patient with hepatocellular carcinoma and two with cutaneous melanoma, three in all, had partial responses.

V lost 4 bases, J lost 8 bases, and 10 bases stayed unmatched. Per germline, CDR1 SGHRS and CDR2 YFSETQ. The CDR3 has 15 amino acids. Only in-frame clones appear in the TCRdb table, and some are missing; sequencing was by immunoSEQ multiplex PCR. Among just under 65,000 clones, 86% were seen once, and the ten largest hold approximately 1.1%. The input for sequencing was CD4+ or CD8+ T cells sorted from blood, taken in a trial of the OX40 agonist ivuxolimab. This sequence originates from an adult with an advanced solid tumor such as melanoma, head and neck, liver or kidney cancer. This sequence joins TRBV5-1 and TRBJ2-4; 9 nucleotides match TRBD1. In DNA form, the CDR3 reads TGCGCCAGCAGCCGGGCCGGGACAGGGTTTGACATTCAGTACTTC. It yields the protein CASSRAGTGFDIQYF.